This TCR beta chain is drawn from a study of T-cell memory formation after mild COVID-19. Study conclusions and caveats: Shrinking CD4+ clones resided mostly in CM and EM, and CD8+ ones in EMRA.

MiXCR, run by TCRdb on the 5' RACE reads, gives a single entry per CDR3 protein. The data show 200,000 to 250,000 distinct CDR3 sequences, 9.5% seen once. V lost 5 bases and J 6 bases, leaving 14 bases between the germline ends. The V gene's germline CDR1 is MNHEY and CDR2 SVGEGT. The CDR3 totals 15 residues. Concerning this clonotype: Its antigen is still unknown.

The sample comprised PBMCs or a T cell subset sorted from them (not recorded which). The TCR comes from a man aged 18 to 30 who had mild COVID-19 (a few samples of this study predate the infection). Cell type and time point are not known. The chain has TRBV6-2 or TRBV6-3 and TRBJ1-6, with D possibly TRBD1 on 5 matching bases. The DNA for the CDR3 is TGTGCCAGCAGTAACGCAGGGTCCGGTAATTCACCCCTCCACTTT. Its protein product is CASSNAGSGNSPLHF.